A single sample gave rise to the 15 T cell receptor beta chains below, sequenced in a study of blood T cell repertoires in COVID-19. Clones were read by immunoSEQ multiplex PCR, and TCRdb kept only the in-frame ones, dropping some. The repertoire holds around 270,000 clones, with roughly nine tenths as singletons. Input material: peripheral blood. Source of these receptors: a man in his forties who had recovered from COVID-19.

The genes are TRBV5-6 and TRBJ2-3; 8 nucleotides match TRBD1. The CDR3 contains 14 residues. Germline CDR1 and CDR2: SGHDT and YYEEEE. The V gene end was trimmed by 7 bases and the J gene end by 2 bases; junction bases not matched to a gene: 6. The CDR3 loop reads CASAGGPYTDTQYF. DNA of the CDR3: TGTGCCAGCGCAGGGGGCCCCTACACAGATACGCAGTATTTT.

This clone was counted a single time. The chain employs TRBV9 and TRBJ1-2; 9 nucleotides match TRBD1. The CDR3 runs 13 residues. Germline loops: CDR1 SGDLS, CDR2 YYNGEE. The V and J ends lost 3 bases and 5 bases, in that order; junction bases with no gene match: 2. The CDR3 bases are TGTGCCAGCAGCGCGGGGACAGGGTATGGCTACACCTTC. This translates into CASSAGTGYGYTF. Based on the CDR3 plus reference TRBV9 and TRBJ1-2, the full variable domain is DSGVTQTPKHLITATGQRVTLRCSPRSGDLSVYWYQQSLDQGLQFLIQYYNGEERAKGNILERFSAQQFPDLHSELNLSSLELGDSALYFCASSAGTGYGYTFGSGTRLTVV.

The chain uses TRBV10-2 and TRBJ2-4, with 9 positions matching TRBD1. V dropped 4 bases and J dropped 3; count of bases not matched to a gene: 13. Per the germline V gene, CDR1 is WSHSY and CDR2 is SAAADI. CDR3 length: 18 residues. The CDR3 bases are TGCGCCAGCAGTGGGACAGGGGTTAGGAGGGTTGGCAAAAACATTCAGTACTTC. It is translated as CASSGTGVRRVGKNIQYF.

The chain links TRBV4-2 to TRBJ2-2; 8 bases are a match to TRBD1. V lost 4 bases to trimming and J lost 2 bases; unmatched junction nucleotides: 12. Germline CDR1 reads LGHNA; CDR2 reads YNFKEQ. The CDR3 is 18 amino acids. The CDR3 here is CASSPFGGQGRNTGELFF. The CDR3 nucleotides are TGTGCCAGCAGCCCCTTTGGTGGACAGGGTCGTAACACCGGGGAGCTGTTTTTT.

The chain recombines TRBV9 with TRBJ1-5; D might be TRBD1 (6 bases). V dropped 0 bases and J dropped 7 bases, with 11 bases sitting between them. CDR1 and CDR2 (germline): SGDLS, YYNGEE. This CDR3 has 14 residues. The CDR3 is CASSVDYGGQPQHF. DNA of the CDR3: TGTGCCAGCAGCGTAGATTATGGGGGCCAGCCCCAGCATTTT.

V usage is TRBV5-1 and J usage is TRBJ1-2; the D gene is possibly TRBD1 (6 bases). Trimming removed 3 bases from V and 5 bases from J, with 14 bases in between. This CDR3 has 14 amino acids. Germline V CDR1 and CDR2: SGHRS, YFSETQ. The CDR3 protein is CASSWDILRYGYTF. The DNA for the CDR3 is TGCGCCAGCAGCTGGGACATTCTGAGATATGGCTACACCTTC. Based on the CDR3 plus reference TRBV5-1 and TRBJ1-2, the full variable domain is KAGVTQTPRYLIKTRGQQVTLSCSPISGHRSVSWYQQTPGQGLQFLFEYFSETQRNKGNFPGRFSGRQFSNSRSEMNVSTLELGDSALYLCASSWDILRYGYTFGSGTRLTVV.

J is TRBJ2-3 and V is TRBV2, with D maybe TRBD1 (6 bases). Looked up from germline, CDR1 is SNHLY and CDR2 is FYNNEI. The germline V and J ends were trimmed by 7 bases and 2 bases, with 19 bases remaining between them. This CDR3 has 16 amino acids. Here the CDR3 reads CASTLLRGSYTDTQYF. CDR3 in DNA: TGTGCCAGCACCCTTCTGAGGGGGTCCTACACAGATACGCAGTATTTT.

V is TRBV2 and J is TRBJ2-7, with a possible D match to TRBD1 (6 bases). The CDR3 is 15 amino acids. V was clipped by 6 bases and J by 6 bases, with 21 bases between them. Germline V gene lookup returns CDR1 SNHLY and CDR2 FYNNEI. The CDR3 here is CASRGVQGLWSEQYF. Here the CDR3 DNA reads TGTGCCAGCAGAGGGGTACAGGGTTTGTGGAGCGAGCAGTACTTC.

This clone occurred once. The chain uses TRBV5-1 and TRBJ2-1; 12 bases are shared with TRBD2. CDR1 is SGHRS and CDR2 is YFSETQ in the germline V gene. V shed 4 bases, J shed 8 bases, and the junction held 7 bases outside the gene matches. This CDR3 spans 15 amino acids. DNA for the CDR3: TGCGCCAGCAGCCCTAGCGGGAGGGCCTCCTATGAGCAGTTCTTC. Translating it yields CASSPSGRASYEQFF.

The chain joins TRBV15 to TRBJ1-6; D perhaps matches TRBD1 (6 bases). Per the germline V gene, CDR1 is LNHNV and CDR2 is YYDKDF (reference sequence). The V and J ends lost 3 bases and 12 bases respectively, with 21 bases between them. The CDR3 has 16 residues. CDR3 protein: CATSRATGTSRGPLHF. CDR3 sequence (DNA): TGTGCCACCAGCAGGGCCACCGGGACATCCAGGGGACCCCTCCACTTT.

CDR3 coding DNA: TGTGCCAGCAGCCTTAATAGAGGTGCAGCAGCTAATGAAAAACTGTTTTTT. Its protein product is CASSLNRGAAANEKLFF. The chain couples TRBV7-2 to TRBJ1-4, with unresolved D. Germline assignment: CDR1 SGHTA and CDR2 FQGNSA. The CDR3 is made up of 17 amino acids. V was clipped by 5 bases and J by 3 bases, with 19 bases between them.

The chain carries TRBV3-1 (or the pseudogene TRBV3-2) and TRBJ2-3; 8 bases agree with TRBD2. The CDR3 spans 14 residues. The germline V gene has CDR1 LGHDT and CDR2 YNNKEL (reference sequence). V shed 2 bases and J 5 bases; nucleotides not matched to a gene: 3. The CDR3 region has the DNA TGTGCCAGCAGCCAACGAGCGGGAGAAGATACGCAGTATTTT. It is translated as CASSQRAGEDTQYF.

The genes are TRBV7-7 and TRBJ2-3; the match to TRBD2 covers 9 bases. Germline-derived CDR1 and CDR2 are SSHAT and FNYEAQ (reference sequence). J lost 5 bases, V lost 1 base, and 4 bases had no gene match. The CDR3 has 15 amino acids. This CDR3 is CASSLGGAGGDTQYF. CDR3 sequence (DNA): TGTGCCAGCAGCTTAGGAGGAGCGGGAGGAGATACGCAGTATTTT.

V and J are TRBV5-1 and TRBJ2-7, with D possibly being TRBD1 (5 bases). The CDR3 is 15 amino acids. The V gene lost 5 bases and the J gene lost 4 bases, with 19 bases spanning the gap. Germline CDR1 SGHRS, CDR2 YFSETQ. CDR3: CASRVGPTLLYEQYF. CDR3 nucleotides: TGCGCCAGCAGGGTGGGGCCGACCCTCCTGTACGAGCAGTACTTC.

The rearrangement uses TRBV6-2 or TRBV6-3 and TRBJ1-1; D possibly corresponds to TRBD1 (6 bases). Trimming took 6 bases from V and 7 from J, leaving 15 bases between them. The CDR3 spans 13 residues. The germline V gene encodes CDR1 MNHEY and CDR2 SVGEGT. The CDR3 DNA sequence: TGTGCCAGCAGCTTCCGACAGGACAATGAAGCTTTCTTT. Protein: CASSFRQDNEAFF.